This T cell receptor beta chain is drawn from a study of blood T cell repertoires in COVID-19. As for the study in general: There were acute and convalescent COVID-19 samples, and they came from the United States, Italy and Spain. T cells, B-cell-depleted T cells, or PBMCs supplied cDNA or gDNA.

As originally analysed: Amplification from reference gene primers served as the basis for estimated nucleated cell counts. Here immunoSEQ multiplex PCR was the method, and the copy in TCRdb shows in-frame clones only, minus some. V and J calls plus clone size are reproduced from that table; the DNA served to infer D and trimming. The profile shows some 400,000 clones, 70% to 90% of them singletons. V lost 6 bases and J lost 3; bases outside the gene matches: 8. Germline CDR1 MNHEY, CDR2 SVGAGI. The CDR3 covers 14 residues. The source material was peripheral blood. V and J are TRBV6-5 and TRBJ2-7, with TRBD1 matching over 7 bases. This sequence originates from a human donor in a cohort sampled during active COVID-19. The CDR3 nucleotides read TGTGCCAGCAGAGACCAACAGGGGTACTACGAGCAGTACTTC. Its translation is CASRDQQGYYEQYF.